The rows below give T cell receptor beta chains drawn from one sample of a study of blood T cells in healthy people across ages. One entry per CDR3 protein results from TCRdb running MiXCR on the 5' RACE reads. Of about 970,000 distinct CDR3 sequences in the sample, about 53% were seen once. Material for sequencing was blood. Source of these receptors: an older woman in good health. Each CDR3 is given with its conserved first and last residue. Each record gives: J gene, V gene, CDR3 protein.

>TRBJ2-1|TRBV7-2
CASRLGSNEQFF
>TRBJ2-4|TRBV7-2
CASSPSGTGVYGQYF
>TRBJ2-7|TRBV10-3
CAITGLAGADEQYF
>TRBJ2-1|TRBV29-1
CSASRGFSGNEQFF
>TRBJ2-5|TRBV11-2
CASSEQGVHGETQYF
>TRBJ2-5|TRBV4-1
CASSHGLAAQETQYF
>TRBJ2-1|TRBV4-1
CASSQVGGAYNEQFF
>TRBJ2-2|TRBV5-1
CASSLGGPDTGELFF
>TRBJ2-7|TRBV20-1
CSARVPGGPGVYEQYF
>TRBJ2-5|TRBV6-1
CASSEAPGAPQETQYF
>TRBJ2-5|TRBV6-1
CASSNRQAQETQYF
>TRBJ2-2|TRBV4-1
CASSQDRGRAGKGNTGELFF
>TRBJ2-7|TRBV3-1
CASRLQGTYEQYF
>TRBJ2-7|TRBV27
CASSSTASTLYYEQYF
>TRBJ2-1|TRBV20-1
CSARDGAGGAEQFF
>TRBJ2-1|TRBV7-2
CASSPLGGAYNEQFF
>TRBJ2-1|TRBV19
CASSTAFEGELNNEQFF
>TRBJ2-7|TRBV20-1
CTAGELSVGQYF
>TRBJ2-5|TRBV11-2
CASSFGAGVGETQYF
>TRBJ1-4|TRBV7-9
CASSAGTIGIEKLFF
>TRBJ1-4|TRBV4-2
CASSQEGESVTTNEKLFF
>TRBJ2-1|TRBV7-2
CASSRGTLRNEQFF
>TRBJ2-7|TRBV28
CASSLWASGGGEQYF
>TRBJ2-2|TRBV7-2
CASSLAGDYYTGELFF
>TRBJ1-2|TRBV5-1
CASTADRSYGYTF
>TRBJ2-2|TRBV27
CASSLQGVDTGELFF
>-|TRBV20-1
CSPQRAGSSYEQYF
>TRBJ2-1|TRBV24-1
CATSDRQGGRNDEQFF
>-|TRBV29-1
CSSGGGAGETQYF
>TRBJ2-5|TRBV6-6
CASRGQGANHETQYF
>TRBJ2-1|TRBV12-3/TRBV12-4
CASSLHYNEQFF
>TRBJ2-7|TRBV4-1
CASSQEGPHEQYF
>-|TRBV10-1
CASEPPYEQYF
>TRBJ2-7|TRBV29-1
CGVESGQGAREQYF
>TRBJ1-3|TRBV20-1
CSAKAPGNTIYF
>TRBJ2-2|TRBV12-3/TRBV12-4
CASRRTSGSGGELFF
>TRBJ2-5|TRBV25-1
CASSDFGTSGREETQYF
>TRBJ1-5|TRBV5-6
CASSSGTVYSNQPQHF
>TRBJ2-5|TRBV12-3/TRBV12-4
CASRQGQANQETQYF
>TRBJ2-3|TRBV5-1
CASSLDKPTDTQYF
>-|TRBV20-1
CSAIPPRQRESHEQYF
>TRBJ2-3|TRBV24-1
CATSDPTSAGDTQYF
>TRBJ2-1|TRBV6-2/TRBV6-3
CASSYGTRDEQFF
>TRBJ2-5|TRBV5-6
CASSTTVQETQYF
>TRBJ2-4|TRBV6-1
CASSEIREEQYF
>-|TRBV20-1
CSALTSGGTQYF
>TRBJ2-7|TRBV7-3
CASSPTLAGYNEQYF
>TRBJ1-5|TRBV5-6
CASNRGLSNQPQHF
>TRBJ2-5|TRBV11-2
CASSSADRSRETQYF
>TRBJ2-1|TRBV20-1
CSASPERPDYNEQFF
>TRBJ2-1|TRBV7-2
CANSFDRSYNEQFF
>TRBJ2-4|TRBV18
CASAPDTLTEQYF
>TRBJ2-2|TRBV11-2
CASSLVAPTTGELFF
>TRBJ2-3|TRBV20-1
CNANEREMGTDTQYF
>TRBJ2-1|TRBV29-1
CSVADRGYYNEQFF